The following is a TCR beta chain sequence with its context. These data are taken from a study of blood T cell repertoires in COVID-19. Across the study: The cDNA or gDNA used as material had been derived from T cells, B-cell-depleted T cells, or PBMCs.

This CDR3 comprises 14 residues. The trim removed 5 bases at V and 1 base at J, leaving 1 base unmatched. Per germline, CDR1 ENHRY and CDR2 SYGVKD. Per the study methods: Estimated nucleated cell counts came from reference gene primer amplification. Measured with immunoSEQ multiplex PCR; TCRdb has only the in-frame clones, and not every one. V and J calls and clone size are as listed in that table; D and trimming were resolved from the DNA. The data hold about 59,000 clones, with 80% to 95% observed a single time. The genes are TRBV10-3 and TRBJ2-3; TRBD2 matches 9 bases. The sample taken for sequencing was peripheral blood. This TCR derives from a man older than 75 with acute or convalescent COVID-19. The CDR3 DNA reads TGTGCCATCAGTTTAGCGGGGGGCACAGATACGCAGTATTTT. It codes for CAISLAGGTDTQYF.